This is a list of T cell receptor beta chains from one sample in a study of shared clonotypes between healthy human individuals. Some clones are missing from TCRdb's copy, which holds only in-frame ones; the method was immunoSEQ multiplex PCR. The sample includes 2 million to 3 million clones, approximately 94% of them seen just once. The sequencing sample was made of naive CD4+ T cells from PBMCs. Receptors originate from a man between 18 and 29 years old in good health. Some clones in this sample may be carry-over from other donors' samples. The CDR3 runs from the conserved cysteine through the conserved F or W. D genes are given only for firm matches. Expanded clones are given a class, and other clones once, few, many or no size at all.

D,size,J,V,DNA,CDR3
-,-,TRBJ1-4,TRBV7-8,TGTGCCAGCAGCTTCGGACAGAATGAAAAACTGTTTTTT,CASSFGQNEKLFF
TRBD2,-,TRBJ2-1,TRBV4-1,TGCGCCAGCAGCCAAGGTAGGGCTAGCGGGAGGGCGAATGAGCAGTTCTTC,CASSQGRASGRANEQFF
-,-,TRBJ2-3,TRBV27,TGTGCCATAAGTAGACGGGGCCCCACAGATACGCAGTATTTT,CAISRRGPTDTQYF
TRBD1,-,TRBJ1-2,TRBV7-2,TGTGCCAGCAGCGCCGGGGACAGGGGCTATGGCTACACCTTC,CASSAGDRGYGYTF
-,once,TRBJ2-6,TRBV5-1,TGCGCCAGCAGTCGGGTAGGTACCAGCTCTGGGGCCAACGTCCTGACTTTC,CASSRVGTSSGANVLTF
TRBD2,-,TRBJ2-5,TRBV11-2,TGTGCCAGCAGTTGGACTAGCGGGAGGTCGGGAGAGACCCAGTACTTC,CASSWTSGRSGETQYF
-,-,TRBJ2-3,TRBV7-9,TGTGCCAGCAGCTTAGACAGGACATGGACAGATACGCAGTATTTT,CASSLDRTWTDTQYF
-,-,TRBJ1-1,TRBV7-2,TGTGCCAGCAGCCCCGGGCCCGTCACTGAAGCTTTCTTT,CASSPGPVTEAFF
TRBD1,-,TRBJ2-2,TRBV29-1,TGCAGCGTGGACAGGGCGAACACCGGGGAGCTGTTTTTT,CSVDRANTGELFF
TRBD1,-,TRBJ1-2,TRBV28,TGTGCCAGCATTCGACGACAGGGGAACGGCTACACCTTC,CASIRRQGNGYTF
TRBD1,-,TRBJ2-1,TRBV5-1,TGCGCCAGCAGCGAGATCGACAGGGGTGGGAGCGATGAGCAGTTCTTC,CASSEIDRGGSDEQFF
TRBD1,-,TRBJ1-1,TRBV5-1,TGCGCCAGCAGCTTGGGTGGGACAGGGCCGAACACTGAAGCTTTCTTT,CASSLGGTGPNTEAFF
-,-,TRBJ1-2,TRBV27,TGTGCCAGCAGTTTAAGCCCGAATCCCAGGGGCGGCTACACCTTC,CASSLSPNPRGGYTF
-,-,TRBJ2-3,TRBV7-9,TGTGCCAGCAGCTTAGCGGGGTTATCAGATACGCAGTATTTT,CASSLAGLSDTQYF
TRBD2,once,TRBJ2-1,TRBV5-1,TGCGCCAGCAGCCGACTAGCGACCTCTTACAATGAGCAGTTCTTC,CASSRLATSYNEQFF
TRBD2,-,TRBJ2-1,TRBV11-2,TGTGCCAGCAGCTTTGGACTAGCGGCCGTCAATGAGCAGTTCTTC,CASSFGLAAVNEQFF
-,-,TRBJ2-3,TRBV9,TGTGCCAGCAGCGGGGACGGCACTAGCACAGATACGCAGTATTTT,CASSGDGTSTDTQYF
-,-,TRBJ2-3,TRBV18,TGTGCCAGCACGGGGAGCGGTGCAGGGGATACGCAGTATTTT,CASTGSGAGDTQYF
-,-,TRBJ2-3,TRBV7-3,TGTGCCAGCAGCTTAAGCGTCGGGGCAGATACGCAGTATTTT,CASSLSVGADTQYF
-,-,TRBJ2-5,TRBV6-5,TGTGCCAGCAGCCTTCTCTTTTCGGCGTGGGAGACCCAGTACTTC,CASSLLFSAWETQYF
-,-,TRBJ1-1,TRBV7-8,TGTGCCAGCAGCTTGACCTACTCAAATGCTTTCTTT,CASSLTYSNAFF
-,-,TRBJ2-3,TRBV15,TGTGCCACCAGCAGTTTATGGATGGGCACAGATACGCAGTATTTT,CATSSLWMGTDTQYF
-,once,TRBJ1-4,TRBV6-6,TGTGCCAGCAGTTTCCCCTTAGGGACTAATGAAAAACTGTTTTTT,CASSFPLGTNEKLFF
-,-,TRBJ1-1,TRBV6-1,TGTGCCAGTCGGGCAAAATTTGAAGCTTTCTTT,CASRAKFEAFF
TRBD2,-,TRBJ2-7,TRBV6-1,TGTGCCAGCAGTGAAAGGACTAGCGGCCGTACAACCTACGAGCAGTACTTC,CASSERTSGRTTYEQYF
TRBD2,-,TRBJ2-5,TRBV7-3,TGTGCCAGCAGCTTAAGGCCTAGCGGGAGTGGAGAGACCCAGTACTTC,CASSLRPSGSGETQYF
-,-,TRBJ2-2,TRBV18,TGTGCCAGCTCACCGGGGATCGCGAACACCGGGGAGCTGTTTTTT,CASSPGIANTGELFF
TRBD2,-,TRBJ2-1,TRBV5-6,TGTGCCAGCAGCTTATCAGGGACTAGCGGGTACAATGAGCAGTTCTTC,CASSLSGTSGYNEQFF
TRBD2,-,TRBJ2-2,TRBV18,TGTGCCAGCTCACCAGGACTAGCTTTCGGGGAGCTGTTTTTT,CASSPGLAFGELFF
-,-,TRBJ1-4,TRBV6-5,TGTGCCAGCAGTTCCGACGCGTTAAAACTGTTTTTT,CASSSDALKLFF
-,once,TRBJ2-7,TRBV27,TGTGCCAGCAGGAAGGGGGGATCCTACGAGCAGTACTTC,CASRKGGSYEQYF
TRBD2,-,TRBJ2-7,TRBV13,TGTGCCAGCAGCACGAGACTAGCCGGCGAGCAGTACTTC,CASSTRLAGEQYF
-,-,TRBJ2-2,TRBV27,TGTGCCAGCAGTTTTCGACAGGTACCAACCGGGGAGCTGTTTTTT,CASSFRQVPTGELFF
TRBD2,-,TRBJ2-7,TRBV7-9,TGTGCCAGCAGCCTCTCCGGGACTAGATCCCACGAGCAGTACTTC,CASSLSGTRSHEQYF
-,-,TRBJ2-3,TRBV29-1,TGCAGCGTTTATTCGGGGGCAGATACGCAGTATTTT,CSVYSGADTQYF
TRBD2,-,TRBJ2-1,TRBV28,TGTGCCAGCAGTGCCCTCCCCGGGACTAGCGGGAGTACCTACAATGAGCAGTTCTTC,CASSALPGTSGSTYNEQFF
TRBD1,-,TRBJ1-1,TRBV5-1,TGCGCCAGCAGCATTGACAGGGTCCGATACACTGAAGCTTTCTTT,CASSIDRVRYTEAFF
TRBD2,-,TRBJ2-2,TRBV5-1,TGCGCCAGCAGCCATCCTAGCGGGACCGGGGAGCTGTTTTTT,CASSHPSGTGELFF
-,-,TRBJ2-1,TRBV5-1,TGCGCCAGCAGCTTAACGGGATACAATGAGCAGTTCTTC,CASSLTGYNEQFF
-,-,TRBJ1-1,TRBV5-6,TGTGCCAGCAGCCTACCCGGGACGGCGAACACTGAAGCTTTCTTT,CASSLPGTANTEAFF
-,-,TRBJ1-5,TRBV30,TGTGCCTGGAGTCAGGGTGGTGTACAGCCCCAGCATTTT,CAWSQGGVQPQHF
-,-,TRBJ2-3,TRBV5-1,TGCGCCAGCAGCTTGGGCGGGGTTGTAGATACGCAGTATTTT,CASSLGGVVDTQYF
-,once,TRBJ2-2,TRBV7-6,TGTGCCATCTCGGACGGGGAGCTGTTTTTT,CAISDGELFF
TRBD1,-,TRBJ2-1,TRBV7-3,TGTGCCAGCAGCTTAAGACAGGGGGCCAGGAATGAGCAGTTCTTC,CASSLRQGARNEQFF
-,-,TRBJ1-2,TRBV28,TGTGCCAGCCACCAGGGATTCTATGGCTACACCTTC,CASHQGFYGYTF
-,-,TRBJ2-1,TRBV25-1,TGTGCCAGCAGTGAGCCCAGGGGGGACAATGAGCAGTTCTTC,CASSEPRGDNEQFF
-,-,TRBJ1-2,TRBV14,TGTGCCAGCAGCCAACTATTAGGACGGCCCCCTAACTATGGCTACACCTTC,CASSQLLGRPPNYGYTF
-,once,TRBJ2-7,TRBV6-5,TGTGCCAGCAGCCCTCAATTAACTAGTTACGAGCAGTACTTC,CASSPQLTSYEQYF
TRBD2,-,TRBJ2-2,TRBV7-2,TGTGCCAGCAGCTTAGCACCCACTACAGCGGGAGGGCATAAGAACACCGGGGAGCTGTTTTTT,CASSLAPTTAGGHKNTGELFF
TRBD1,-,TRBJ1-2,TRBV18,TGTGCCAGCTCACCAGGCCGAGACAGGGCCTATGGCTACACCTTC,CASSPGRDRAYGYTF
-,-,TRBJ2-7,TRBV7-9,TGTGCCAGCAGCTTAGCGCTCCAGCTAGTCGACGTGCAGTACTTC,CASSLALQLVDVQYF
TRBD1,-,TRBJ2-5,TRBV7-2,TGTGCCAGCAGCTCCAGGACAGGTATAGAGACCCAGTACTTC,CASSSRTGIETQYF
-,-,TRBJ2-7,TRBV6-6,TGTGCCAGCAGTACCCTCTACGAGCAGTACTTC,CASSTLYEQYF
-,-,TRBJ1-1,TRBV7-9,TGTGCCAGCAGCTTTAAAGGGAGATCCCCGAACACTGAAGCTTTCTTT,CASSFKGRSPNTEAFF
-,-,TRBJ1-6,TRBV28,TGTGCCAGCGGGGAGACTAATTCACCCCTCCACTTT,CASGETNSPLHF
-,-,TRBJ2-2,TRBV28,TGTGCCAGCAGTTTAAGGCTCTCCGGGGAGCTGTTTTTT,CASSLRLSGELFF
-,-,TRBJ2-2,TRBV15,TGTGCCACCAGCAGAGATTTGCAGCTGAACACCGGGGAGCTGTTTTTT,CATSRDLQLNTGELFF